A single sample is the source of the 13 T cell receptor beta chains below, sequenced in a study of beta chain features in type 1 diabetes. Reverse transcription of all isolated RNA meant that expressed TCRB transcripts were sequenced. Profiled with immunoSEQ multiplex PCR; TCRdb holds only in-frame clones, not every one. The table has around 320,000 clones, about 15% seen once. The sequencing input was central memory CD4+ T cells from blood. The receptors here all came from a young man in good health.

This clone was seen repeatedly, ten times or more. V is TRBV7-2 and J is TRBJ2-7; D may correspond to TRBD1 or TRBD2 (5 bases each). The CDR3 is 13 amino acids. Trimming took 1 base from V and 5 from J, leaving 9 bases between them. Germline CDR1 and CDR2: SGHTA and FQGNSA. The CDR3 sequence is CASSLVRGDEQYF. Here the CDR3 DNA reads TGTGCCAGCAGCTTAGTTCGGGGCGACGAGCAGTACTTC.

This sequence joins TRBV23-1 and TRBJ1-1; 7 nucleotides agree with TRBD1. TRBV23-1 is an ORF for which the function is uncertain. Trimming cost V 9 bases and J 0 bases; bases outside gene matches: 4. CDR3 size: 13 residues. The CDR3 here is CARSGGVNTEAFF. CDR3 DNA: TGCGCCAGATCAGGGGGGGTGAACACTGAAGCTTTCTTT.

Ten or more counts support this clone. The V and J genes are TRBV10-2 and TRBJ1-4; no reliable D call. The CDR3 spans 13 residues. Trimming shortened V by 7 bases and J by 3 bases, and 9 bases separated the two germline ends. CDR1 and CDR2 (germline): WSHSY, SAAADI. The CDR3 loop reads CASTPGSNEKLFF. CDR3 DNA sequence: TGCGCCAGCACACCAGGCTCTAATGAAAAACTGTTTTTT.

The chain combines TRBV28 with TRBJ2-2; the D gene could be TRBD1 or TRBD2 (5 bases each). The CDR3 loop spans 14 amino acids. Germline loops: CDR1 MDHEN, CDR2 SYDVKM. The ends were cut back, 5 bases at V and 4 bases at J, with 11 bases in the middle. DNA for the CDR3: TGTGCCAGCAGTGGCGGTGGGGGCACCGGGGAGCTGTTTTTT. Translated, it gives CASSGGGGTGELFF.

This clone was counted at least ten times. The chain joins TRBV6-6 to TRBJ2-7; TRBD2 might be the D (5 bases). The CDR3 extends over 13 amino acids. Germline V gene sequence: CDR1 MNHNY, CDR2 SVGAGI (reference sequence). Trimming stripped 0 bases from V and 3 bases from J, with 6 bases between. The CDR3: CASSYSTNYEQYV. The CDR3 DNA reads TGTGCCAGCAGTTACTCGACTAACTACGAGCAGTACGTC.

The gene calls are TRBV4-2 and TRBJ2-5, with D perhaps being TRBD1 or TRBD2 (5 bases each). CDR3 length equals 15 residues. Trimming took off 0 bases at V and 3 bases at J, with 11 bases between the two ends. Germline assignment: CDR1 LGHNA and CDR2 YNFKEQ. CDR3 protein: CASSQERVGEETQYF. For the CDR3, the DNA is TGTGCCAGCAGCCAAGAGAGGGTGGGGGAAGAGACCCAGTACTTC.

The J gene is TRBJ2-2, the V gene TRBV7-6; D may be TRBD2 (5 bases). V shed 3 bases and J shed 6 bases, with 5 bases lying between them. From germline, CDR1 is SGHVS and CDR2 FNYEAQ. The CDR3 is 12 amino acids. The CDR3 DNA is TGTGCCAGCAGCTTTAGCGCCGGGGAGCTGTTTTTT. Its translation: CASSFSAGELFF.

The table lists this clone with a few counts. The chain couples TRBV11-2 to TRBJ1-4; tentative D call: TRBD1 (5 bases). Per germline, CDR1 SGHAT and CDR2 FQNNGV. The CDR3 has 13 amino acids. The V end was cut by 5 bases, the J end by 12 bases, with 16 bases between. The CDR3 DNA reads TGTGCCAGCAGCCTGGATAGGGGTGCGGAACTGTTTTTT. Its translation: CASSLDRGAELFF. The full variable domain, in which reference TRBV11-2 and TRBJ1-4 provide the parts outside the CDR3, is EAGVAQSPRYKIIEKRQSVAFWCNPISGHATLYWYQQILGQGPKLLIQFQNNGVVDDSQLPKDRFSAERLKGVDSTLKIQPAKLEDSAVYLCASSLDRGAELFFGSGTQLSVL.

V usage is TRBV7-9 and J usage is TRBJ2-1, with 9 bases aligning to TRBD2. Losses at the gene ends were 3 bases for V and 10 bases for J; bases not matched to a gene: 7. This CDR3 spans 14 amino acids. Looked up from germline, CDR1 is SEHNR and CDR2 is FQNEAQ (reference sequence). As DNA, the CDR3 is TGTGCCAGCAGCTTGGCTAGCGGGGTTTGGGAGCAGTTCTTC. Translated, it gives CASSLASGVWEQFF.

V is TRBV6-5 and J is TRBJ1-1; D gene uncertain. Per the germline V gene, CDR1 is MNHEY and CDR2 is SVGAGI. This CDR3 region has 15 residues. The V and J ends lost 2 bases and 1 base respectively, with 11 bases between them. CDR3: CASSYHGGRNTEAFF. CDR3 coding DNA: TGTGCCAGCAGTTACCATGGAGGAAGGAACACTGAAGCTTTCTTT.

The rearrangement joins TRBV28 to TRBJ2-3; D call uncertain. The length of the CDR3 is 14 residues. The ends were cut back, 3 bases at V and 2 bases at J, with 9 bases in the middle. Germline V lookup: CDR1 MDHEN, CDR2 SYDVKM. The CDR3 loop is CASSFSRNTDTQYF. The CDR3 region has the DNA TGTGCCAGCAGTTTTTCCCGCAACACAGATACGCAGTATTTT.

This clone was counted only a few times. This chain joins TRBV11-2 and TRBJ2-1, with a possible D match to TRBD2 (6 bases). The CDR3 is 16 residues long. Germline V gene lookup returns CDR1 SGHAT and CDR2 FQNNGV. V was clipped by 5 bases and J by 3 bases, with 17 bases between them. This CDR3 reads CASSLYRGGSYNEQFF. The CDR3 coding sequence is TGTGCCAGCAGCCTATATCGGGGAGGCAGCTACAATGAGCAGTTCTTC.

The chain links TRBV18 to TRBJ2-7, with a weak D call TRBD1 (6 bases). Germline V CDR1 and CDR2: KGHSH, LQKENI. This CDR3 contains 13 residues. Trimming removed 4 bases from V and 7 bases from J, with 14 bases in between. CDR3 in DNA: TGTGCCAGCTCACGAAACAGGGAAGGGGAGCAGTACTTC. Translated, it gives CASSRNREGEQYF.